The present entry profiles one TCR beta chain with its context. The observed sequence ends 3 residues before the CDR3 terminus, with the missing tail filled in from the germline J gene. Per germline, CDR1 SGHTA and CDR2 FQGNSA. The CDR3 is 15 residues long. Trimming took off 5 bases at V and 4 bases at J, with 17 bases between the two ends. The source of the sample is a study of T cells in women clearing cervical HPV infection. Some clones are missing from TCRdb's copy, which holds only in-frame ones; the method was immunoSEQ multiplex PCR. This sample's table has roughly 31,000 clones. Sequencing used blood buffy coat. This TCR came from a woman between 18 and 70 years old with a cervical HPV16 infection that either progressed to CIN3+ or cleared (not recorded which). The rearrangement joins TRBV7-2 to TRBJ1-2; D might be TRBD1 (5 bases). The CDR3 is CASSEGEPVFYGYTF. The covered CDR3 bases are TGTGCCAGCAGCGAAGGGGAGCCCGTTTTCTATGGC.